The clone carrying this TCR beta chain was recorded many times. What it binds is not known. These data are taken from a study of early T cells in non-severe SARS-CoV-2 infection. For the study at large: Chains were not paired, and sequencing was done on bulk RNA from unsorted whole blood.

This CDR3 has 13 residues. CDR1 is LGHNA and CDR2 is YSLEER in the germline V gene. Trimming cost V 2 bases and J 4 bases, with 8 bases left between them. Researchers tagged individual cDNA molecules with unique molecular identifiers. TCRdb fed the 5' RACE reads into MiXCR, producing one record per CDR3 protein. The table includes 60,000 to 75,000 distinct CDR3 sequences, 4.6% detected once. General observations from the study: The study's VDJdb matching favored anti-spike CD8 responses and missed private and CD4 specificities.

This rearrangement joins TRBV4-3 to TRBJ1-1; D unresolved. The source is an adult who was a healthcare worker with PCR-confirmed SARS-CoV-2 infection or an uninfected control (not recorded which). The donor label of this sample is uncertain. This specimen consisted of whole blood, obtained at baseline. The CDR3 protein is CASSQTESTEAFF. The CDR3 bases are TGCGCCAGCAGCCAAACGGAAAGCACTGAAGCTTTCTTT.